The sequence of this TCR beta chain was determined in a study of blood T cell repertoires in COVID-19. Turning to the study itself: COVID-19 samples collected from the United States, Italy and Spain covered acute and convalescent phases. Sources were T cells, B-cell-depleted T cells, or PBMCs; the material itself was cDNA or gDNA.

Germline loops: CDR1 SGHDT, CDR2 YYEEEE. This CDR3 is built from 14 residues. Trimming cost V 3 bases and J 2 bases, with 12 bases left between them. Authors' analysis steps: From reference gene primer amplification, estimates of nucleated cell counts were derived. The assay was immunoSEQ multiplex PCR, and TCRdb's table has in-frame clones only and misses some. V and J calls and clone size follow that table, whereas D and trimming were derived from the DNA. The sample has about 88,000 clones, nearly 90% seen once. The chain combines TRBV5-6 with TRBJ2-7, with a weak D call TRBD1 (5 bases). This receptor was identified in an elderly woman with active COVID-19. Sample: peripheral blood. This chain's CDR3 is CASSSDTETYEQYF. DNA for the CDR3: TGTGCCAGCAGCTCGGACACGGAGACCTACGAGCAGTACTTC.